A single sample gave rise to the 13 T cell receptor beta chains below, sequenced in a study of OX40 agonist ivuxolimab in advanced cancers. Repertoires were generated with immunoSEQ multiplex PCR, while TCRdb's copy carries only in-frame clones and drops some. This table holds tens of thousands of clones, approximately 90% found once. The sequences come from CD4+ or CD8+ T cells sorted from blood, collected in a trial of the OX40 agonist ivuxolimab. Receptors were obtained from an adult with an advanced solid tumor such as melanoma, head and neck, liver or kidney cancer.

This rearrangement joins TRBV27 to TRBJ2-5; unclear D gene. The length of the CDR3 is 14 residues. Germline CDR1 and CDR2: MNHEY and SMNVEV (reference sequence). The germline V and J ends were trimmed by 5 bases and 2 bases, with 12 bases remaining between them. The CDR3 sequence: CASSEFLGQETQYF. The CDR3 nucleotides read TGTGCCAGCAGTGAGTTTTTGGGGCAAGAGACCCAGTACTTC.

The genes are TRBV4-1 and TRBJ1-5, with D unclear. The CDR3 is 14 amino acids. V lost 4 bases and J lost 5, with 12 bases in between. CDR1 and CDR2 from the germline V gene are MGHRA and YSYEKL. The CDR3 bases are TGCGCCAGCAGCCCTCGGGCCCCCGATCAGCCCCAGCATTTT. It yields the protein CASSPRAPDQPQHF.

The chain links TRBV5-6 to TRBJ1-2; D not resolved. V gave up 3 bases and J gave up 8 bases, with 14 bases separating them. The CDR3 totals 13 residues. Germline CDR1 is SGHDT and CDR2 is YYEEEE. CDR3 protein: CASSSGISYGYTF. In nucleotides, the CDR3 is TGTGCCAGCAGCTCGGGGATCTCGTACGGCTACACCTTC. Together with reference TRBV5-6 and TRBJ1-2, the CDR3 gives the full variable domain: DAGVTQSPTHLIKTRGQQVTLRCSPKSGHDTVSWYQQALGQGPQFIFQYYEEEERQRGNFPDRFSGHQFPNYSSELNVNALLLGDSALYLCASSSGISYGYTFGSGTRLTVV.

The V call is TRBV9, the J call TRBJ2-1; TRBD2 agrees at 8 bases. The V segment lost 2 bases and the J segment 7 bases; nucleotides outside the gene matches: 8. The V gene's germline CDR1 is SGDLS and CDR2 YYNGEE. The CDR3 runs to 15 residues. CDR3 coding DNA: TGTGCCAGCAGCGTTAGCGGGGATTCGTATAATGAGCAGTTCTTC. Translated: CASSVSGDSYNEQFF.

The J gene is TRBJ2-5, the V gene TRBV18; tentatively, D is TRBD2 (5 bases). Trimming took 8 bases from V and 1 from J, leaving 17 bases between them. This CDR3 comprises 15 residues. Looked up from germline, CDR1 is KGHSH and CDR2 is LQKENI. CDR3 in DNA: TGTGCCAGCACTCACCGTTTCGGGATCCAAGAGACCCAGTACTTC. This gives the protein CASTHRFGIQETQYF.

The V and J genes are TRBV7-3 and TRBJ2-3, with 11 bases fitting TRBD2. J was trimmed by 4 bases and V by 4 bases; bases with no gene match: 4. The CDR3 has 15 residues. CDR1 is SGHTA, CDR2 FQGTGA, per germline. The CDR3 DNA follows: TGTGCCAGCAGCTCGACTAGCGGGACAGCAGATACGCAGTATTTT. Protein sequence: CASSSTSGTADTQYF.

In this sample, this clone turned up once. The chain links TRBV19 to TRBJ2-7; D gene uncertain. The CDR3 loop spans 13 amino acids. Trimming cost V 3 bases and J 2 bases, with 8 bases left between them. CDR1 and CDR2 (germline): LNHDA, SQIVND (reference sequence). For the CDR3, the DNA is TGTGCCAGTAGTATCCCAGGAGCCTACGAGCAGTACTTC. Its protein product is CASSIPGAYEQYF.

The chain is built from TRBV4-1 and TRBJ2-1; D ambiguous. V was clipped by 1 base and J by 9 bases, with 13 bases between them. This CDR3 is 14 amino acids long. CDR1 and CDR2 (germline): MGHRA, YSYEKL. CDR3 sequence reads: CASSQGPSGFEQFF. The CDR3 nucleotides are TGCGCCAGCAGCCAAGGGCCTAGTGGATTTGAGCAGTTCTTC.

V usage is TRBV27 and J usage is TRBJ2-3; 8 nucleotides align to TRBD2. Germline CDR1 and CDR2: MNHEY and SMNVEV (reference sequence). CDR3 length: 15 residues. Trimming cost V 3 bases and J 4 bases; bases outside gene matches: 6. The CDR3 region is CASSFSGSGADTQYF. The CDR3 coding sequence is TGTGCCAGCAGTTTCAGCGGGAGTGGCGCAGATACGCAGTATTTT.

V gene TRBV28 combines with J gene TRBJ2-7; 7 bases map to TRBD2. Unmatched junction bases numbered 8, after V lost 5 bases and J lost 7 bases. This CDR3 spans 13 amino acids. CDR1 and CDR2 (germline): MDHEN, SYDVKM. CDR3 protein: CASSGAGEGEQYF. The CDR3 coding sequence is TGTGCCAGCAGTGGGGCGGGAGAGGGTGAGCAGTACTTC.

The V call is TRBV11-2, the J call TRBJ2-7, with TRBD2 matching over 7 bases. J lost 0 bases, V lost 3 bases, and 2 bases had no gene match. Germline loops: CDR1 SGHAT, CDR2 FQNNGV. The CDR3 extends over 14 amino acids. CDR3 residues: CASSFGLGSYEQYF. DNA of the CDR3: TGTGCCAGCAGCTTCGGACTAGGCTCCTACGAGCAGTACTTC.

The rearrangement uses TRBV4-1 and TRBJ2-7; D remains unclear. The CDR3 runs 14 residues. V was shortened by 0 bases and J by 2 bases, with 8 bases between the two germline ends. The germline gives CDR1 MGHRA, CDR2 YSYEKL. In nucleotides, the CDR3 is TGCGCCAGCAGCCAAGATAGAAGCGCCTACGAGCAGTACTTC. This codes for CASSQDRSAYEQYF.

The rearrangement uses TRBV27 and TRBJ2-7; D tentatively reads TRBD1 or TRBD2 (6 bases each). Trimming removed 6 bases from V and 5 bases from J, with 17 bases in between. The CDR3 spans 14 residues. Germline V lookup: CDR1 MNHEY, CDR2 SMNVEV (reference sequence). CDR3 sequence (DNA): TGTGCCAGCAGATGGAGTGGGGGGCACGACGAGCAGTACTTC. Protein product: CASRWSGGHDEQYF.